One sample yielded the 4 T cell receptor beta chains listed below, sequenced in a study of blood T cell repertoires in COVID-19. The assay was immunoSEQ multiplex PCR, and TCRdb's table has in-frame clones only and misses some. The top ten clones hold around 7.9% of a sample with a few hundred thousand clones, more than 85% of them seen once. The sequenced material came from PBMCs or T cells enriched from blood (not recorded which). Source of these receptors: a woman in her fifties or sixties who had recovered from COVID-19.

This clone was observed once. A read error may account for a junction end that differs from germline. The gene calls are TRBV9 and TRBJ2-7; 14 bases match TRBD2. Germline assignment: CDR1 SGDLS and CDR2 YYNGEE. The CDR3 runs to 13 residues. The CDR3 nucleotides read TGTGCCAGCAGCGCCCGACTAGCGGGGGGGAAAGACTTC. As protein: CASSARLAGGKDF.

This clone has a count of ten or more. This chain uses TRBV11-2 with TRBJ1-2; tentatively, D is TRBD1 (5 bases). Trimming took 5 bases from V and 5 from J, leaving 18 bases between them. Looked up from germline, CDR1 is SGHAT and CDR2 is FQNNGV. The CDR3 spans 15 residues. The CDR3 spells CASSLKIAGPYGYTF. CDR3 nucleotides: TGTGCCAGCAGCCTAAAGATCGCAGGGCCATATGGCTACACCTTC.

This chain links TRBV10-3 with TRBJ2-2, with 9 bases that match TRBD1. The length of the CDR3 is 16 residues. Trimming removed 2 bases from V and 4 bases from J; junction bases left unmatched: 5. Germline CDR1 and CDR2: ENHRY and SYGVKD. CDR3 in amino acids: CAISETGQGSTGELFF. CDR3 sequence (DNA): TGTGCCATCAGTGAGACGGGACAGGGCTCCACCGGGGAGCTGTTTTTT.

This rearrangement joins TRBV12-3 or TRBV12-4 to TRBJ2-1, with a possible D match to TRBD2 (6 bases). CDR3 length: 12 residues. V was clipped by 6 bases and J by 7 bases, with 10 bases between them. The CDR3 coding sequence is TGTGCCAGCAGAGGGGCGGGGAATGAGCAGTTCTTC. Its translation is CASRGAGNEQFF.